A selection of T cell receptor beta chains follows, all from one sample in a study of OX40 agonist ivuxolimab in advanced cancers. Assay used: immunoSEQ multiplex PCR; TCRdb lists only in-frame clones, some missing. The data show around 20,000 clones, more than 80% seen once. Sequencing was performed on CD4+ or CD8+ T cells sorted from blood, taken in a trial of the OX40 agonist ivuxolimab. All receptors derive from an adult with an advanced solid tumor such as melanoma, head and neck, liver or kidney cancer. CDR3s include the opening cysteine and the closing phenylalanine or tryptophan. Each record gives: clone size, CDR3 length, V gene, D gene, J gene, CDR3 DNA, CDR3 protein. A D gene is named only where the DNA matches it firmly. Some rows mark clone size as missing; the rest say once, few, many or name a class of expanded clone.

-,16,TRBV7-5,-,TRBJ2-7,TGTGTCAGAAGCTTAGCGCGGGCCACCCCGGAGGGCGAGCAGTACTTC,CVRSLARATPEGEQYF
-,13,TRBV19,TRBD2,TRBJ2-7,TGTGCCAGTAGTAGTATAGCGGGCTACGAGCAGTACTTC,CASSSIAGYEQYF
-,12,TRBV2,-,TRBJ1-3,TGTGCCGGTACGAGCTCTGGAAACACCATATATTTT,CAGTSSGNTIYF
-,15,TRBV25-1,-,TRBJ2-1,TGTGCCAGCAGTGAAAGGGGCTTTCGGGGCAATGAGCAGTTCTTC,CASSERGFRGNEQFF
-,15,TRBV7-2,TRBD1,TRBJ1-3,TGTGCCAGCAGCTTCAGGGGGAATTCTGGAAACACCATATATTTT,CASSFRGNSGNTIYF
-,20,TRBV23-1,TRBD2,TRBJ2-2,TGCGCCAGCAGTCACGTCCCAGGACTAGCGGGACGCGCGAACACCGGGGAGCTGTTTTTT,CASSHVPGLAGRANTGELFF
-,12,TRBV28,-,TRBJ2-1,TGTGCCAGTCGGGGGGCTTGGGATGAGCAGTTCTTC,CASRGAWDEQFF
few,14,TRBV28,TRBD1,TRBJ2-7,TGTGCCAGTCAGCCAGGGGGCGTTACCTACGAGCAGTACTTC,CASQPGGVTYEQYF
-,17,TRBV10-3,-,TRBJ2-7,TGTGCCATCAGTGGTAGGGGGACTACTCCTCTACCCTACGAGCAGTACTTC,CAISGRGTTPLPYEQYF
medium-sized,16,TRBV28,-,TRBJ1-3,TGTGCCAGCAGTTTAACCCTTATTCTCTCTGGAAACACCATATATTTT,CASSLTLILSGNTIYF
-,14,TRBV7-9,-,TRBJ2-5,TGTGCCAGCAGCTTAGGTTACTCAGGAGAGACCCAGTACTTC,CASSLGYSGETQYF
-,13,TRBV19,-,TRBJ2-5,TGTGCCAGTAGTATGATAGGGGAAGAGACCCAGTACTTC,CASSMIGEETQYF
-,15,TRBV6-4,TRBD1,TRBJ1-5,TGTGCCAGCAGTGCCTCCGGGACAGGGGGCCAGCCCCAGCATTTT,CASSASGTGGQPQHF
-,18,TRBV18,TRBD1,TRBJ2-1,TGTGCCAGCTCCCTACGTCCCACCGGGACAGGGGGCTTCAATGAGCAGTTCTTC,CASSLRPTGTGGFNEQFF
-,15,TRBV7-6,TRBD1,TRBJ1-4,TGTGCCAGCAGCTTATCAGGGGGGTCTAATGAAAAACTGTTTTTT,CASSLSGGSNEKLFF
-,16,TRBV27,-,TRBJ1-2,TGTGCCAGCAGTTCTTACAGGGAAGCCAATTTCTATGGCTACACCTTC,CASSSYREANFYGYTF
medium-sized,13,TRBV11-3,-,TRBJ2-2,TGTGCCAGCAGGCTAAGGGGCACCGGGGAGCTGTTTTTT,CASRLRGTGELFF
-,15,TRBV12-5,TRBD1,TRBJ2-7,TGTGCTAGTGGTTTGGGGACAGGGGGTTATTACGAGCAGTACTTC,CASGLGTGGYYEQYF
-,14,TRBV6-4,TRBD2,TRBJ2-1,TGTGCCAGCAGTGAACTAGCGGGGGAAGATGAGCAGTTCTTC,CASSELAGEDEQFF
once,13,TRBV15,-,TRBJ1-2,TGTGCCACCAGCAGAGAGAGGGGCTATGGCTACACCTTC,CATSRERGYGYTF
few,11,TRBV5-5,-,TRBJ2-7,TGTGCCAGCAGCGAGGACAAGAGAAAGTACTTC,CASSEDKRKYF
-,13,TRBV5-8,-,TRBJ2-7,TGTGCCAGCAGCCCTCAGGGTGTTTACGAGCAGTACTTC,CASSPQGVYEQYF
-,13,TRBV7-2,-,TRBJ2-1,TGTGCCAGCAGCCGCCTCCCCAGAGAGGAGCAGTTCTTC,CASSRLPREEQFF
-,10,TRBV9,-,TRBJ1-2,TGTGCCAGCAGCTCTTATGGCTACACCTTC,CASSSYGYTF